This TCR beta chain was sequenced during a study of blood T cell repertoires in COVID-19. Libraries were prepared by immunoSEQ multiplex PCR; TCRdb keeps only in-frame clonotypes and omits some of them. The sample has about 480,000 clones; about 88% are singletons. This CDR3 contains 16 residues. Trimming took 6 bases from V and 7 from J; bases not matched to a gene: 13. Germline V CDR1 and CDR2: MGHRA, YSYEKL. This clone was found a few times. The source material was peripheral blood. The receptor's source is a man aged 18 to 29 with COVID-19, enrolled during active disease. The J gene is TRBJ2-1, the V gene TRBV4-1, with 9 nucleotides matching TRBD2. The DNA for the CDR3 is TGCGCCAGCAGGAAAGCGGGAGGCCACTCAGGGAATGAGCAGTTCTTC. Encoded protein: CASRKAGGHSGNEQFF.